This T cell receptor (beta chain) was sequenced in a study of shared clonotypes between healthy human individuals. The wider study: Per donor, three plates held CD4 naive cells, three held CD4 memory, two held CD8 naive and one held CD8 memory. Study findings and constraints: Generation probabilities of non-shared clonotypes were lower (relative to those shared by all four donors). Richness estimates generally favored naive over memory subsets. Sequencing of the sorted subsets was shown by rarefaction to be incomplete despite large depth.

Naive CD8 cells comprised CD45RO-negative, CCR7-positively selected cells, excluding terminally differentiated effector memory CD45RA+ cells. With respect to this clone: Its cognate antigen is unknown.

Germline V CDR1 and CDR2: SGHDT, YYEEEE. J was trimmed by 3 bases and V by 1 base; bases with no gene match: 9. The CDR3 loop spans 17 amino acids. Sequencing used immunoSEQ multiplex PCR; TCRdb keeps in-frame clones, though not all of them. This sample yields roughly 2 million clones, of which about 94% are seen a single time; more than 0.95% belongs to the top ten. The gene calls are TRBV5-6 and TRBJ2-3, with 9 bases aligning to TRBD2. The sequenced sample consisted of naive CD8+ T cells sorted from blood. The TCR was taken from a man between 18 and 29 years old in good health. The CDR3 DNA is TGTGCCAGCAGCTTGAGCGGGAGGTCTATCCCGACAGATACGCAGTATTTT. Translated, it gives CASSLSGRSIPTDTQYF.